Sequencing of this TCR beta chain was carried out in a study of blood T cell repertoires in COVID-19. For the study at large: Samples of COVID-19 (acute and convalescent) were obtained from the United States, Italy and Spain. Sample material is recorded as cDNA or gDNA derived from T cells, B-cell-depleted T cells, or PBMCs.

The CDR3 covers 13 residues. CDR1 SQVTM and CDR2 ANQGSEA come from the germline V gene. V shed 2 bases and J shed 5 bases, with 12 bases lying between them. Repertoires were generated with immunoSEQ multiplex PCR, while TCRdb's copy carries only in-frame clones and drops some. This sample has a few hundred thousand clones, with about 88% found just once. Sequencing input: peripheral blood. V usage is TRBV29-1 and J usage is TRBJ1-1; TRBD1 is a possible D gene (6 bases). The origin of this receptor is a man aged 35 to 55 with acute or convalescent COVID-19. As DNA, the CDR3 is TGCAGCGTTGAACCGCCAGGGGTAACTGAAGCTTTCTTT. It specifies CSVEPPGVTEAFF. The full variable domain, its missing parts supplied by reference TRBV29-1 and TRBJ1-1, is SAVISQKPSRDICQRGTSLTIQCQVDSQVTMMFWYRQQPGQSLTLIATANQGSEATYESGFVIDKFPISRPNLTFSTLTVSNMSPEDSSIYLCSVEPPGVTEAFFGQGTRLTVV.